A single sample is the source of the 25 T cell receptor beta chains below, sequenced in a study of T cell responses to AZD1222 COVID-19 vaccine. Sequenced by immunoSEQ multiplex PCR; TCRdb stores in-frame clones only, minus some. This table holds approximately 73,000 clones, less than 90% found once. This specimen was peripheral blood, taken on day 0 of AZD1222 vaccination. The receptors derive from an adult in good health.

The CDR3 DNA reads as TGTGCCAGTAGTTCCCCCGGGACAGGGGGTATCAACTATGGCTACACCTTC. Encoded protein: CASSSPGTGGINYGYTF. V is TRBV19 and J is TRBJ1-2; TRBD1 agrees at 11 bases. Germline CDR1 is LNHDA and CDR2 is SQIVND (reference sequence). The CDR3 has 17 residues. Germline trimming cut 5 bases from V and 2 bases from J; bases unmatched to any gene: 10.

V is TRBV9 and J is TRBJ1-4, with D tentatively TRBD1 (6 bases). This CDR3 has 17 residues. In germline, CDR1 is SGDLS, CDR2 YYNGEE. Between the trimmed V and J ends, which lost 0 bases and 8 bases, there was a span of 20 bases. The CDR3 nucleotides read TGTGCCAGCAGCGTAGCGCCCCAACAGGGACAAGGGGAAAAACTGTTTTTT. Protein sequence: CASSVAPQQGQGEKLFF.

The chain couples TRBV10-3 to TRBJ2-3, with D unclear. Germline V gives CDR1 ENHRY, CDR2 SYGVKD. V lost 0 bases and J 6 bases, leaving 13 bases between the germline ends. The length of the CDR3 is 15 residues. CDR3 residues: CAISESNGLGDTQYF. In DNA form, the CDR3 reads TGTGCCATCAGTGAGTCGAATGGCCTAGGTGATACGCAGTATTTT.

The chain employs TRBV12-3 or TRBV12-4 and TRBJ1-5; TRBD1 agrees at 8 bases. This CDR3 has 13 amino acids. J was trimmed by 7 bases and V by 6 bases; bases with no gene match: 5. The CDR3 spells CASSMDRVQPQHF. CDR3 nucleotide sequence: TGTGCCAGCAGCATGGACAGGGTCCAGCCCCAGCATTTT.

The V and J genes are TRBV4-1 and TRBJ2-7; D gene ambiguous. The V end lost 0 bases, the J end lost 4 bases, and 4 bases lay between the germline ends. Germline lookup yields CDR1 MGHRA and CDR2 YSYEKL. The CDR3 extends over 12 amino acids. DNA for the CDR3: TGCGCCAGCAGCCAAGATGTTTACGAGCAGTACTTC. Protein sequence: CASSQDVYEQYF.

The V gene is TRBV11-3, the J gene TRBJ1-1, with TRBD1 matching 7 bases. This CDR3 is 14 amino acids long. With V trimmed by 5 bases and J by 7 bases, 10 bases remained unmatched. From germline, CDR1 is SGHNT and CDR2 YENEEA. CDR3 amino acids: CASSQTGVHSEAFF. In nucleotides, the CDR3 is TGTGCCAGCAGCCAAACAGGGGTTCATAGTGAAGCTTTCTTT.

The V and J genes are TRBV7-9 and TRBJ1-2; no definite D call. V lost 8 bases to trimming and J lost 2 bases, with 6 bases between them. The CDR3 extends over 11 amino acids. The V gene's germline CDR1 is SEHNR and CDR2 FQNEAQ (reference sequence). CDR3 loop: CASGQNYGYTF. CDR3 in DNA: TGTGCCAGCGGGCAGAACTATGGCTACACCTTC.

The chain joins TRBV19 to TRBJ1-1, with D possibly matching TRBD1 (5 bases). Per the germline V gene, CDR1 is LNHDA and CDR2 is SQIVND (reference sequence). With 7 bases removed from V and 5 bases from J, the gap between germline ends came to 23 bases. This CDR3 has 16 amino acids. The CDR3 protein is CASTHRRGGRRTEAFF. The CDR3 DNA reads as TGTGCCAGTACCCACCGGAGGGGCGGGAGGAGGACTGAAGCTTTCTTT.

The rearrangement links TRBV28 to TRBJ1-2, with D perhaps TRBD1 (5 bases). The CDR3 runs to 16 residues. The V end lost 6 bases, the J end lost 0 bases, and 17 bases lay between the germline ends. The germline V gene has CDR1 MDHEN and CDR2 SYDVKM. For the CDR3, the DNA is TGTGCCAGCAGAGAGGGGAAAGTATCGGCTAACTATGGCTACACCTTC. It encodes CASREGKVSANYGYTF.

This clone showed up just once. V is TRBV10-2 and J is TRBJ2-1, with TRBD2 matching over 8 bases. Losses at the gene ends were 3 bases for V and 12 bases for J; bases not matched to a gene: 13. This CDR3 comprises 15 residues. Germline V lookup: CDR1 WSHSY, CDR2 SAAADI. Here the CDR3 DNA reads TGCGCCAGCAGTGAATACCCGGGGGGGTCTTACGGGCAGTTCTTC. Its translation is CASSEYPGGSYGQFF.

V gene TRBV27 combines with J gene TRBJ1-6, with D maybe TRBD1 (6 bases). The CDR3 totals 14 residues. V shed 0 bases and J shed 7 bases, with 7 bases lying between them. Germline CDR1 reads MNHEY; CDR2 reads SMNVEV (reference sequence). The CDR3 loop is CASSLSQGNSPLHF. CDR3 bases: TGTGCCAGCAGTTTATCCCAGGGGAATTCACCCCTCCACTTT.

V usage is TRBV7-2 and J usage is TRBJ1-2; 7 bases align to TRBD1. With V trimmed by 2 bases and J by 5 bases, 11 bases remained unmatched. The CDR3 is made up of 16 amino acids. Germline loops: CDR1 SGHTA, CDR2 FQGNSA. CDR3 sequence (DNA): TGTGCCAGCAGCTTACAAACAGGGGTGACGGGATATGGCTACACCTTC. Translation gives CASSLQTGVTGYGYTF.

J is TRBJ2-1 and V is TRBV28; D perhaps matches TRBD2 (6 bases). Germline CDR1 is MDHEN and CDR2 is SYDVKM. The CDR3 length is 12 residues. Trimming removed 6 bases at V and 12 bases at J, with 15 bases between. CDR3 sequence (DNA): TGTGCCAGCAGCCCCGTGATGGAGGGGCAGTTCTTC. Protein sequence: CASSPVMEGQFF.

This chain uses TRBV6-5 with TRBJ1-5; 8 nucleotides agree with TRBD1. The ends lost 7 bases at V and 1 base at J; junction bases unmatched: 6. This CDR3 has 15 amino acids. Germline CDR1 is MNHEY and CDR2 is SVGAGI. The CDR3 region has the DNA TGTGCCAGCACTCAACAGGGGGTAAGCAATCAGCCCCAGCATTTT. Translated: CASTQQGVSNQPQHF.

The rearrangement uses TRBV13 and TRBJ1-1; D is uncertain. Trimming removed 6 bases from V and 1 base from J, with 9 bases in between. The V gene's germline CDR1 is PRHDT and CDR2 FYEKMQ (reference sequence). The CDR3 loop spans 13 amino acids. CDR3 DNA sequence: TGTGCCAGCAGTTCCTGGGGGAACACTGAAGCTTTCTTT. Translation gives CASSSWGNTEAFF.

V gene TRBV12-3 or TRBV12-4 combines with J gene TRBJ2-3; D uncertain. Between the trimmed V and J ends, which lost 4 bases and 5 bases, there was a span of 7 bases. The CDR3 sequence is 12 residues long. The CDR3 protein is CASSWSGDTQYF. CDR3 bases: TGTGCCAGCAGTTGGTCCGGAGATACGCAGTATTTT.

The rearrangement links TRBV7-9 to TRBJ1-1; D not certain. Germline V gives CDR1 SEHNR, CDR2 FQNEAQ (reference sequence). Deletions cut 3 bases from V and 2 bases from J, with 4 bases between. CDR3 length: 12 amino acids. DNA of the CDR3: TGTGCCAGCAGCTTCAGAAACACTGAAGCTTTCTTT. Translated, it gives CASSFRNTEAFF. The full variable domain, its missing parts supplied by reference TRBV7-9 and TRBJ1-1, is DTGVSQNPRHKITKRGQNVTFRCDPISEHNRLYWYRQTLGQGPEFLTYFQNEAQLEKSRLLSDRFSAERPKGSFSTLEIQRTEQGDSAMYLCASSFRNTEAFFGQGTRLTVV.

The rearrangement uses TRBV10-2 and TRBJ2-7, with unresolved D. V was cut by 3 bases and J by 8 bases, with 14 bases left in between. CDR1 and CDR2 from the germline V gene are WSHSY and SAAADI. The CDR3 runs 13 residues. The CDR3: CASSEGEAMKQYF. CDR3 in DNA: TGCGCCAGCAGTGAAGGTGAGGCAATGAAGCAGTACTTC.

The table lists this clone with a few counts. This chain uses TRBV28 with TRBJ2-7, with TRBD1 matching over 7 bases. Germline V CDR1 and CDR2: MDHEN, SYDVKM. This CDR3 region has 13 residues. The trim removed 5 bases at V and 4 bases at J, leaving 5 bases unmatched. This CDR3 is CASSPGQTYEQYF. CDR3 nucleotide sequence: TGTGCCAGCAGTCCGGGACAGACTTACGAGCAGTACTTC.

As DNA, the CDR3 is TGTGCCACCAGCAGGACCCCGGGACAGGGAGAGACCCAGTACTTC. It specifies CATSRTPGQGETQYF. The chain uses TRBV15 and TRBJ2-5; TRBD1 agrees at 9 bases. Germline lookup yields CDR1 LNHNV and CDR2 YYDKDF (reference sequence). Trimming removed 3 bases from V and 4 bases from J; junction bases left unmatched: 6. The length of the CDR3 is 15 residues.

V is TRBV9 and J is TRBJ2-3; unclear D gene. This CDR3 region has 12 residues. The germline V gene has CDR1 SGDLS and CDR2 YYNGEE. V dropped 1 base and J dropped 6 bases, with 6 bases sitting between them. This CDR3 is CASSVLEDTQYF. The CDR3 coding sequence is TGTGCCAGCAGCGTATTGGAGGATACGCAGTATTTT.

This CDR3 is CASRTVNQPQHF. The CDR3 bases are TGTGCCAGCAGGACAGTTAATCAGCCCCAGCATTTT. The chain links TRBV6-5 to TRBJ1-5; maybe TRBD1 (5 bases). V was cut by 6 bases and J by 4 bases, with 7 bases left in between. This CDR3 contains 12 residues. Germline V lookup: CDR1 MNHEY, CDR2 SVGAGI.

V and J are TRBV21-1 and TRBJ2-6. TRBV21-1 is classified as a pseudogene. The CDR3 contains 16 residues. In DNA form, the CDR3 reads TGTGCCAGCAGCTCACCGGGGGCCGGTGGGGCCAACGTCCTGACTTTC. It is translated as CASSSPGAGGANVLTF.

The sample holds a few counts of this clone. V and J are TRBV5-6 and TRBJ2-5; D is uncertain. The CDR3 consists of 16 residues. The germline V gene has CDR1 SGHDT and CDR2 YYEEEE. V was cut by 4 bases and J by 2 bases, with 18 bases left in between. The CDR3 sequence is CASSRRGYTLQETQYF. CDR3 coding DNA: TGTGCCAGCAGCCGTCGTGGATACACCTTACAAGAGACCCAGTACTTC.

The table lists this clone with a few counts. J is TRBJ1-2 and V is TRBV27; no definite D call. The CDR3 runs 16 residues. The V end lost 0 bases, the J end lost 4 bases, and 15 bases lay between the germline ends. The germline CDR1 and CDR2 sequences are MNHEY and SMNVEV (reference sequence). The CDR3 loop is CASSLSTVSALYGYTF. The CDR3 DNA follows: TGTGCCAGCAGTTTATCCACAGTGTCAGCCCTCTATGGCTACACCTTC.